The 4 T cell receptor beta chains presented below share a single source sample, sequenced in a study of T cell repertoires in cytomegalovirus infection. TCRdb recomputed calls from the reads with MiXCR, one row per CDR3 protein. The sample includes about 300,000 distinct CDR3 sequences, more than 20% seen only once; the top ten take roughly 14%. Sequencing input: PBMCs. The receptors originated from a human donor in good health (CMV status not recorded). Some clones in this sample may be carry-over from other donors' samples.

In its sample, this clonotype was seen a few times. The chain carries TRBV28 and TRBJ1-5, with a weak D call TRBD1 (6 bases). The CDR3 covers 15 residues. Germline V CDR1 and CDR2: MDHEN, SYDVKM. Trimming pared 2 bases from V and 3 bases from J, leaving 11 bases between. CDR3 protein: CASSLTTGLNQPQHF. CDR3 DNA: TGTGCCAGCAGTTTAACAACAGGGCTCAATCAGCCCCAGCATTTT. The full variable domain, with the rest looked up from reference TRBV28 and TRBJ1-5, is DVKVTQSSRYLVKRTGEKVFLECVQDMDHENMFWYRQDPGLGLRLIYFSYDVKMKEKGDIPEGYSVSREKKERFSLILESASTNQTSMYLCASSLTTGLNQPQHFGDGTRLSIL.

This clonotype came up a few times. The V gene is TRBV7-2, the J gene TRBJ2-5; D gene unclear. The germline V gene has CDR1 SGHTA and CDR2 FQGNSA. The CDR3 has 15 residues. V shed 5 bases and J shed 7 bases, with 20 bases lying between them. The CDR3 DNA sequence: TGTGCCAGCAGCCCACAATTTTATGGCGTTGGGACCCAGTACTTC. It codes for CASSPQFYGVGTQYF.

This clonotype occurred many times. V and J are TRBV6-6 and TRBJ1-2; D is undetermined. Trimming removed 5 bases at V and 7 bases at J, with 8 bases between. The CDR3 consists of 11 residues. CDR1 is MNHNY and CDR2 is SVGAGI in the germline V gene (reference sequence). The CDR3 loop is CASSMLGGYTF. The CDR3 DNA reads as TGTGCCAGCAGTATGCTTGGTGGCTACACCTTC.

The rearrangement joins TRBV7-8 to TRBJ2-1; a weak D match, TRBD2 (6 bases). V lost 6 bases to trimming and J lost 0 bases, with 21 bases between them. The CDR3 loop spans 18 amino acids. Germline V gives CDR1 SGHVS, CDR2 FQNEAQ. DNA for the CDR3: TGTGCCAGCAGACATACCGGGACTTCGCACAGCTCCTACAATGAGCAGTTCTTC. Protein product: CASRHTGTSHSSYNEQFF.